These 17 T cell receptor beta chains originate from one sample sequenced in a study of Graves' ophthalmopathy and Graves' hyperthyroidism. As the template, RNA transcripts were used to amplify TCR beta CDR3 regions. HTBI primers were employed in first-round RT-PCR, then a second-round multiplex PCR followed. TCRdb reanalysed the multiplex PCR reads using MiXCR and keeps one entry per CDR3 protein. Altogether about 740,000 distinct CDR3 sequences are present, approximately 40% being singletons, with the ten largest covering 35% to 55%. Specimen: peripheral blood. The receptors originated from an adult man with Graves' ophthalmopathy.

V and J are TRBV7-2 and TRBJ1-2; D call uncertain. The CDR3 has 14 residues. From germline, CDR1 is SGHTA and CDR2 FQGNSA. V lost 6 bases and J 8 bases, leaving 19 bases between the germline ends. Here the CDR3 reads CASSYDQALAGYTF. DNA of the CDR3: TGTGCCAGCAGTTATGATCAGGCCCTGGCCGGCTACACCTTC.

There are many counts of this clonotype. This chain connects TRBV11-3 to TRBJ1-6; 10 bases align to TRBD1. The CDR3 has 15 amino acids. The V gene's germline CDR1 is SGHNT and CDR2 YENEEA. V trimming: 4 bases; J trimming: 8 bases; junction bases outside the gene matches: 5. CDR3 in DNA: TGTGCCAGCAGCTGGGACAGGGGAGGTCATTCACCCCTCCACTTT. Translating it yields CASSWDRGGHSPLHF. The full variable domain, with the rest looked up from reference TRBV11-3 and TRBJ1-6, is EAGVVQSPRYKIIEKKQPVAFWCNPISGHNTLYWYLQNLGQGPELLIRYENEEAVDDSQLPKDRFSAERLKGVDSTLKIQPAELGDSAVYLCASSWDRGGHSPLHFGNGTRLTVT.

This chain uses TRBV19 with TRBJ1-3; TRBD1 is a possible D gene (5 bases). V was clipped by 5 bases and J by 2 bases, with 13 bases between them. The CDR3 runs 15 residues. Germline assignment: CDR1 LNHDA and CDR2 SQIVND (reference sequence). The DNA for the CDR3 is TGTGCCAGTAGTCCCCGACAGTTACCTGGAAACACCATATATTTT. Residues: CASSPRQLPGNTIYF.

This clonotype was seen repeatedly, ten times or more. The chain has TRBV20-1 and TRBJ1-1; D not certain. Germline-derived CDR1 and CDR2 are DFQATT and SNEGSKA (reference sequence). Between the trimmed V and J ends, which lost 7 bases and 1 base, there was a span of 7 bases. This CDR3 has 11 residues. The chain's CDR3 is CSVSPNTEAFF. Here the CDR3 DNA reads TGCAGTGTGTCCCCGAACACTGAAGCTTTCTTT.

In this sample, this clonotype turned up many times. The chain carries TRBV29-1 and TRBJ2-7; D may be TRBD1 (6 bases). The CDR3 has 13 residues. Trimming took off 3 bases at V and 2 bases at J, with 11 bases between the two ends. CDR1 is SQVTM, CDR2 ANQGSEA, per germline. CDR3 region: CSVEGALTYEQYF. Here the CDR3 DNA reads TGCAGCGTTGAGGGGGCCCTTACCTACGAGCAGTACTTC.

This clonotype was counted between two and nine times. The J gene is TRBJ1-5, the V gene TRBV7-2, with D tentatively TRBD1 (5 bases). The germline V and J ends were trimmed by 6 bases and 8 bases, with 14 bases remaining between them. The CDR3 contains 13 residues. Germline values: CDR1 SGHTA, CDR2 FQGNSA. In DNA form, the CDR3 reads TGTGCCAGCAGTGATACTACAGGAGAGCCCCAGCATTTT. Translating gives CASSDTTGEPQHF.

This clonotype was counted between two and nine times. This rearrangement joins TRBV9 to TRBJ1-1; D is unclear. V was cut by 4 bases and J by 5 bases, with 18 bases left in between. CDR3 length: 15 amino acids. Germline-derived CDR1 and CDR2 are SGDLS and YYNGEE. The CDR3 here is CASSPYPRRWTEAFF. The CDR3 nucleotides are TGTGCCAGCAGCCCCTACCCCAGAAGGTGGACTGAAGCTTTCTTT.

The chain couples TRBV20-1 to TRBJ2-5, with 9 bases lining up with TRBD2. Trimming cost V 0 bases and J 5 bases; bases outside gene matches: 10. This CDR3 is 16 amino acids long. Germline CDR1 DFQATT, CDR2 SNEGSKA (reference sequence). CDR3 loop: CSARDPRAGGQETQYF. CDR3 coding DNA: TGCAGTGCTAGAGATCCTCGGGCGGGGGGGCAGGAGACCCAGTACTTC.

The chain employs TRBV11-1 and TRBJ2-7; 8 nucleotides line up with TRBD2. The V segment lost 2 bases and the J segment 7 bases; nucleotides outside the gene matches: 16. Germline V gives CDR1 SGHAT, CDR2 FQDESV (reference sequence). The CDR3 length is 17 residues. In nucleotides, the CDR3 is TGTGCCAGCAGCTTAAAAGTGGGTAGCGGGAACTCAGGGGAGCAGTACTTC. Encoded protein: CASSLKVGSGNSGEQYF.

This clonotype was recorded many times. V gene TRBV7-9 combines with J gene TRBJ1-3; 8 bases line up with TRBD1. V gave up 5 bases and J gave up 2 bases; unmatched junction bases: 2. The germline gives CDR1 SEHNR, CDR2 FQNEAQ (reference sequence). This CDR3 is built from 14 residues. In DNA form, the CDR3 reads TGTGCCAGCAGCCCGGACAGGGCTGGAAACACCATATATTTT. Translating gives CASSPDRAGNTIYF. The full variable domain, with the rest looked up from reference TRBV7-9 and TRBJ1-3, is DTGVSQNPRHKITKRGQNVTFRCDPISEHNRLYWYRQTLGQGPEFLTYFQNEAQLEKSRLLSDRFSAERPKGSFSTLEIQRTEQGDSAMYLCASSPDRAGNTIYFGEGSWLTVV.

The rearrangement joins TRBV10-3 to TRBJ1-2; TRBD1 matches 8 bases. The CDR3 is 13 residues long. The germline V gene has CDR1 ENHRY and CDR2 SYGVKD. V dropped 4 bases and J dropped 4; count of bases not matched to a gene: 2. This CDR3 is CAISVDRGYGYTF. The CDR3 bases are TGTGCCATCAGTGTTGACAGGGGCTATGGCTACACCTTC.

The chain joins TRBV2 to TRBJ1-5; 9 bases are a match to TRBD1. V shed 5 bases, J shed 1 base, and the junction held 15 bases outside the gene matches. This CDR3 spans 19 amino acids. CDR1 is SNHLY and CDR2 is FYNNEI in the germline V gene. The CDR3 protein is CASSPPGQGGSRSNQPQHF. CDR3 sequence (DNA): TGTGCCAGCAGTCCCCCGGGACAGGGAGGGTCGCGAAGCAATCAGCCCCAGCATTTT.

This clonotype showed up just a few times. The chain links TRBV4-3 to TRBJ1-5; D is possibly TRBD1 (6 bases). The CDR3 loop spans 15 amino acids. Germline CDR1 reads LGHNA; CDR2 reads YSLEER. Trimming took 2 bases from V and 5 from J, leaving 13 bases between them. CDR3 sequence: CASSQLTGQDQPQHF. The CDR3 DNA reads as TGCGCCAGCAGCCAATTAACAGGGCAAGATCAGCCCCAGCATTTT.

The sample holds many counts of this clonotype. This rearrangement joins TRBV10-1 to TRBJ1-4; D might be TRBD1 (6 bases). This CDR3 spans 16 amino acids. The germline V gene encodes CDR1 WNHNN and CDR2 SYGVQD (reference sequence). V shed 6 bases and J shed 5 bases, with 19 bases lying between them. The CDR3 is CASRDYPRQANEKLFF. The CDR3 region has the DNA TGCGCCAGCAGGGATTATCCCAGACAGGCAAATGAAAAACTGTTTTTT.

This clonotype was picked up many times. This chain connects TRBV10-3 to TRBJ1-1, with a possible D match to TRBD1 (5 bases). The CDR3 sequence is 12 residues long. Trimming stripped 9 bases from V and 3 bases from J, with 11 bases between. Germline-derived CDR1 and CDR2 are ENHRY and SYGVKD. Here the CDR3 reads CAMGESDTEAFF. DNA of the CDR3: TGTGCCATGGGGGAATCGGACACTGAAGCTTTCTTT.

Note on this clonotype: It may be a read error: a sequence one base away is much more abundant. This chain connects TRBV10-3 to TRBJ2-7; D gene unclear. From germline, CDR1 is ENHRY and CDR2 SYGVKD. Trimming removed 10 bases at V and 3 bases at J, with 10 bases between. The CDR3 extends over 11 amino acids. Written as DNA, the CDR3 is TGTGCCAGCAGCCACTTCTACGAGCAGTACTTC. Its protein product is CASSHFYEQYF.

This clonotype was seen a single time. The junction and the germline gene differ at one end; a read error may be behind it. The rearrangement uses TRBV10-2 and TRBJ1-2, with D uncertain. Germline CDR1 reads WSHSY; CDR2 reads SAAADI. The CDR3 consists of 12 residues. This chain's CDR3 is CASRITNYGYTF. The CDR3 DNA is TGTGCCAGCAGAATTACCAACTATGGCTACACCTTC.